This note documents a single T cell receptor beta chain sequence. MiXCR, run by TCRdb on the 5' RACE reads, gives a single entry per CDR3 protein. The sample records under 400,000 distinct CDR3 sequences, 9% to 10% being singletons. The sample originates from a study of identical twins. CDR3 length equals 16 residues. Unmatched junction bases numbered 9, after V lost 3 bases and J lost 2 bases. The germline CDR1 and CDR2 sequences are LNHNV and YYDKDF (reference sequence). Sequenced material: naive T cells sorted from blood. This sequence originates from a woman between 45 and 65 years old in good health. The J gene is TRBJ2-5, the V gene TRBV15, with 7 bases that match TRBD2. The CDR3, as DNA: TGTGCCACCAGCAGCGGGTTAGCGGGCGCTCAAGAGACCCAGTACTTC. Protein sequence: CATSSGLAGAQETQYF.